The clone carrying this TCR beta chain appeared many times. Antigen specificity is unknown. Germline V gene sequence: CDR1 KGHSH, CDR2 LQKENI. V was pared by 2 bases and J by 3 bases, with 2 bases of the junction left unmatched. The CDR3 loop spans 15 amino acids. The data were taken from a study of T-cell reconstitution after alpha-beta-depleted transplantation in children. Construction of the TCRbeta library involved unique molecular identifiers. Each CDR3 protein gets one entry after TCRdb re-called the PCR reads with MiXCR. Of roughly 45,000 distinct CDR3 sequences listed, roughly 8.7% are singletons. Study results and caveats: By one year post-transplant, T-cell counts and diversity largely arose from T cells that were newly produced. Surviving thymic progenitors and recipient T cells were the source of high TCRbeta diversity at day 60 in some patients. Expanded clones from the graft, numbering several hundred, reportedly supplied alpha-beta T cells about two months after transplant.

The sequence was collected from a male patient aged 2-15 years who had a stem cell transplant for chronic granulomatous disease, so the T cells may come from the graft donor. J is TRBJ1-1 and V is TRBV18; 11 bases align to TRBD1. Sequencing used PBMCs, mostly from graft donor cells, obtained 60 days after TCRalphabeta/CD19-depleted stem cell transplant. Written as DNA, the CDR3 is TGTGCCAGCTCACCAAGGACAGGGGGCTACACTGAAGCTTTCTTT. Its translation is CASSPRTGGYTEAFF.